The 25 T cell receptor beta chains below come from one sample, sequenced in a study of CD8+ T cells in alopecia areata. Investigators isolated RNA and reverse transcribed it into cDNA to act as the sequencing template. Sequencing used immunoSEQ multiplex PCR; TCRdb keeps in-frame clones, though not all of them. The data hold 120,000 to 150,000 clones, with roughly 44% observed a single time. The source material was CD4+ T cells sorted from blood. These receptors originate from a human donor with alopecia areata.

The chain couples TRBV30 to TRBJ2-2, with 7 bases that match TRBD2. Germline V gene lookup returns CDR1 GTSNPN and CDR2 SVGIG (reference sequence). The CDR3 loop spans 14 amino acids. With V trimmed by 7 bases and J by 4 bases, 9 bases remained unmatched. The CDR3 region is CASRQRGRTGELFF. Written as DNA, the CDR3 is TGTGCCTCACGTCAGCGGGGACGCACCGGGGAGCTGTTTTTT.

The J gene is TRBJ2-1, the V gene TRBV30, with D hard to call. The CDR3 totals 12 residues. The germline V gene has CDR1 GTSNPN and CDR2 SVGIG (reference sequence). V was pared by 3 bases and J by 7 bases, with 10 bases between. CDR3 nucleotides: TGTGCCTGGAGACAAGACGGGAATGAGCAGTTCTTC. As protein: CAWRQDGNEQFF.

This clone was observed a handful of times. For the CDR3, the DNA is TGTGCCAGTCGCGCGGGGAACGGGGAAAAACTGTTTTTT. This encodes CASRAGNGEKLFF. This chain joins TRBV27 and TRBJ1-4, with D unresolved. CDR3 length equals 13 residues. Trimming removed 9 bases at V and 8 bases at J, with 16 bases between. The V gene's germline CDR1 is MNHEY and CDR2 SMNVEV (reference sequence). The full variable domain, its missing parts supplied by reference TRBV27 and TRBJ1-4, is EAQVTQNPRYLITVTGKKLTVTCSQNMNHEYMSWYRQDPGLGLRQIYYSMNVEVTDKGDVPEGYKVSRKEKRNFPLILESPSPNQTSLYFCASRAGNGEKLFFGSGTQLSVL.

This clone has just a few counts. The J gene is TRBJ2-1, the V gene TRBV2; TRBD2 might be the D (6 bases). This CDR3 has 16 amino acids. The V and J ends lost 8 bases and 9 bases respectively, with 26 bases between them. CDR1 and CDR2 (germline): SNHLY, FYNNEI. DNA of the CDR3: TGTGCCAGCGGGGATCTAATCGGAATGGCGGGGATTGAGCAGTTCTTC. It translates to CASGDLIGMAGIEQFF.

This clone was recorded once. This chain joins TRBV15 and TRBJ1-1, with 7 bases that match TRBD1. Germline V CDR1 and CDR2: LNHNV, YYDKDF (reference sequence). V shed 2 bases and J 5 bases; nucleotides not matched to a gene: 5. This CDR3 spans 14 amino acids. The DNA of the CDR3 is TGTGCCACCAGCAGAAACAGGGGACGTACTGAAGCTTTCTTT. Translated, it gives CATSRNRGRTEAFF.

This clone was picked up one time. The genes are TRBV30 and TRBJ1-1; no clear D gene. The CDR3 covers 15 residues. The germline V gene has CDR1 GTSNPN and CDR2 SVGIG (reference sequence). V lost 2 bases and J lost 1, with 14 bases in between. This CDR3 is CAWSPLRVGNTEAFF. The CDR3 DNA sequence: TGTGCCTGGAGTCCCCTGAGGGTCGGGAACACTGAAGCTTTCTTT.

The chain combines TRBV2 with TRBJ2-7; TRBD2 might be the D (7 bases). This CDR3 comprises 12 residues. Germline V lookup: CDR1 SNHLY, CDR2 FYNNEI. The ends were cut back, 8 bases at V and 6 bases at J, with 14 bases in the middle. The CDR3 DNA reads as TGTGCCAGCGCACTAGGGGGGGGCGAGCAGTACTTC. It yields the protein CASALGGGEQYF. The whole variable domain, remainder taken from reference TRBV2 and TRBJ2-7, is EPEVTQTPSHQVTQMGQEVILRCVPISNHLYFYWYRQILGQKVEFLVSFYNNEISEKSEIFDDQFSVERPDGSNFTLKIRSTKLEDSAMYFCASALGGGEQYFGPGTRLTVT.

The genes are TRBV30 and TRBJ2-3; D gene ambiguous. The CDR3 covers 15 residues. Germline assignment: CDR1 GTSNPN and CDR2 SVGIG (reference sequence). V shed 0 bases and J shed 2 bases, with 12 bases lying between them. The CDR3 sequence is CAWSVLTGSTDTQYF. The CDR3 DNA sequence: TGTGCCTGGAGTGTACTAACCGGTTCCACAGATACGCAGTATTTT.

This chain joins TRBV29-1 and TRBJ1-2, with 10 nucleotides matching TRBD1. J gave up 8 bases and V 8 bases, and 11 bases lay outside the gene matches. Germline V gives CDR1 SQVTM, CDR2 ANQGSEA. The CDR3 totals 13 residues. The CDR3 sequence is CSYGQGVFRGYTF. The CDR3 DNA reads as TGCAGCTACGGACAGGGGGTTTTTCGGGGCTACACCTTC. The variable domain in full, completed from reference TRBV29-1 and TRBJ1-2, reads SAVISQKPSRDICQRGTSLTIQCQVDSQVTMMFWYRQQPGQSLTLIATANQGSEATYESGFVIDKFPISRPNLTFSTLTVSNMSPEDSSIYLCSYGQGVFRGYTFGSGTRLTVV.

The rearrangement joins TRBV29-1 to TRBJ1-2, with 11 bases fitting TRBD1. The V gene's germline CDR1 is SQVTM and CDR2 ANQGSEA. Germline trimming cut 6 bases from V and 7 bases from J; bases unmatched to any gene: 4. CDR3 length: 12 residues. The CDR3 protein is CSVGQGASGYTF. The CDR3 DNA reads TGCAGCGTCGGACAGGGGGCCAGTGGCTACACCTTC.

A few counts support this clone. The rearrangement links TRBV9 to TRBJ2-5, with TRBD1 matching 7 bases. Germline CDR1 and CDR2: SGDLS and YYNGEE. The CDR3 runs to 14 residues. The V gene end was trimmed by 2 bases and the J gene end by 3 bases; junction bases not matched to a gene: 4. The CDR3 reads CASSVSRGKETQYF. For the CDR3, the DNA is TGTGCCAGCAGCGTTAGCAGGGGGAAAGAGACCCAGTACTTC.

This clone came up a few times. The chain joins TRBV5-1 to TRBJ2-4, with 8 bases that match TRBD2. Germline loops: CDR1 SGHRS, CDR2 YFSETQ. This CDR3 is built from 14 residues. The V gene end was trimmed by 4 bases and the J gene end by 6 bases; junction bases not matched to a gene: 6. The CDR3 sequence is CASSPTGGVNIQYF. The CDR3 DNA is TGCGCCAGCAGCCCTACGGGAGGGGTAAACATTCAGTACTTC.

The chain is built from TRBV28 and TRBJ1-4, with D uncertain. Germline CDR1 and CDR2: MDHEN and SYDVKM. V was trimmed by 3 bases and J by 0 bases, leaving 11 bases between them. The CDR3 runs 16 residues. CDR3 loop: CASSFAGPATNEKLFF. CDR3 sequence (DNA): TGTGCCAGCAGTTTTGCTGGGCCTGCAACTAATGAAAAACTGTTTTTT.

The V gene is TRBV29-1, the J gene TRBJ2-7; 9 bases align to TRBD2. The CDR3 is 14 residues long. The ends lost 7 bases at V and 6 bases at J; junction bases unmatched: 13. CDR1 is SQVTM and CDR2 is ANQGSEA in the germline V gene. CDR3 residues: CSAKPGLASSEQYF. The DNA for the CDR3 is TGCAGCGCAAAACCGGGACTAGCCTCCAGCGAGCAGTACTTC.

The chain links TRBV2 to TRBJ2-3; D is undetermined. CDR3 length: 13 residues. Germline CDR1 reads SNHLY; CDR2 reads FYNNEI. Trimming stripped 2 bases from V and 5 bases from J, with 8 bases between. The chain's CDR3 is CASSEWSGDTQYF. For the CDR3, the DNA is TGTGCCAGCAGTGAATGGTCCGGAGATACGCAGTATTTT.

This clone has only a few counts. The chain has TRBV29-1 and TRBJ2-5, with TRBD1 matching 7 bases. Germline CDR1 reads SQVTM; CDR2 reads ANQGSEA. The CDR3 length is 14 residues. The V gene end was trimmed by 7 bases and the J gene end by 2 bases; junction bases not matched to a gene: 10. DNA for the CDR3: TGCAGCGGACAGCGTGGGACAGAACAAGAGACCCAGTACTTC. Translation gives CSGQRGTEQETQYF. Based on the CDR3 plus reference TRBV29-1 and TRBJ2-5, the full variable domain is SAVISQKPSRDICQRGTSLTIQCQVDSQVTMMFWYRQQPGQSLTLIATANQGSEATYESGFVIDKFPISRPNLTFSTLTVSNMSPEDSSIYLCSGQRGTEQETQYFGPGTRLLVL.

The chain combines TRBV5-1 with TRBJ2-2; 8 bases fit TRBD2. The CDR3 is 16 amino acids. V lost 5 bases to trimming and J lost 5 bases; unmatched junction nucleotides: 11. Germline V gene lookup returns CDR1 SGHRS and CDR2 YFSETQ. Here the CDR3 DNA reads TGCGCCAGCAGTCCGAGACTAGCGAGTACAACCGGGGAGCTGTTTTTT. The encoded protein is CASSPRLASTTGELFF.

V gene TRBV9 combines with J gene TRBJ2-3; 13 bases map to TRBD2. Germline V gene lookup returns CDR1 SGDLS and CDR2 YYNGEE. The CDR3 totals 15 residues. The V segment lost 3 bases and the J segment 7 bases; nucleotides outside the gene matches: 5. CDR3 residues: CASSAGLAGWYTQYF. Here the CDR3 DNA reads TGTGCCAGCAGCGCGGGACTAGCGGGATGGTATACGCAGTATTTT.

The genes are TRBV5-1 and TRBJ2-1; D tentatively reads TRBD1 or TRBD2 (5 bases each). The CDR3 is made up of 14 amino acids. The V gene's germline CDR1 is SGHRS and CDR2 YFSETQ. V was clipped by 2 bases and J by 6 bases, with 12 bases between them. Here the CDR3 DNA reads TGCGCCAGCAGCTTACTGGCAGGGACCAATGAGCAGTTCTTC. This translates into CASSLLAGTNEQFF. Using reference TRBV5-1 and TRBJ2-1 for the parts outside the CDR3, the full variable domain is KAGVTQTPRYLIKTRGQQVTLSCSPISGHRSVSWYQQTPGQGLQFLFEYFSETQRNKGNFPGRFSGRQFSNSRSEMNVSTLELGDSALYLCASSLLAGTNEQFFGPGTRLTVL.

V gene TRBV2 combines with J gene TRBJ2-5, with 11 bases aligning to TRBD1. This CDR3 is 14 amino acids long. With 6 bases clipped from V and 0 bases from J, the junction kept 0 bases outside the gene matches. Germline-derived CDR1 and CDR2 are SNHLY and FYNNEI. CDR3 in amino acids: CASRGQGDQETQYF. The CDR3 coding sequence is TGTGCCAGCAGGGGACAGGGGGACCAAGAGACCCAGTACTTC. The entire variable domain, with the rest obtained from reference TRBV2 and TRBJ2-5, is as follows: EPEVTQTPSHQVTQMGQEVILRCVPISNHLYFYWYRQILGQKVEFLVSFYNNEISEKSEIFDDQFSVERPDGSNFTLKIRSTKLEDSAMYFCASRGQGDQETQYFGPGTRLLVL.

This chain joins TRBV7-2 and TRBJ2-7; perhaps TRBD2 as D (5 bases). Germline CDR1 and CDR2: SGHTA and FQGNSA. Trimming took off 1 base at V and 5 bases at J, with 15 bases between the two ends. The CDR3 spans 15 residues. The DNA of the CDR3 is TGTGCCAGCAGCTTAGGGCTCCTAGCCGGCAACGAGCAGTACTTC. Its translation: CASSLGLLAGNEQYF.

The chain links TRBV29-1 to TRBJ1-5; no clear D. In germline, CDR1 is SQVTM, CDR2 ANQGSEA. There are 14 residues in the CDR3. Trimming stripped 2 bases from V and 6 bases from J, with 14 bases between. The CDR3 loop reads CSVEIGGSGQPQHF. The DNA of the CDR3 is TGCAGCGTTGAAATAGGCGGGTCGGGTCAGCCCCAGCATTTT. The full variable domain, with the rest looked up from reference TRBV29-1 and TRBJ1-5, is SAVISQKPSRDICQRGTSLTIQCQVDSQVTMMFWYRQQPGQSLTLIATANQGSEATYESGFVIDKFPISRPNLTFSTLTVSNMSPEDSSIYLCSVEIGGSGQPQHFGDGTRLSIL.

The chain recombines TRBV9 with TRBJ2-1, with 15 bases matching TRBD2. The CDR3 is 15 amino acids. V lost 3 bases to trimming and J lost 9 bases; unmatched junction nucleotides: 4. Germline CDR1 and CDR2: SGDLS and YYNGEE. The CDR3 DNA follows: TGTGCCAGCAGCGCGGGACTAGCGGGAGGCGGTGAGCAGTTCTTC. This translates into CASSAGLAGGGEQFF.

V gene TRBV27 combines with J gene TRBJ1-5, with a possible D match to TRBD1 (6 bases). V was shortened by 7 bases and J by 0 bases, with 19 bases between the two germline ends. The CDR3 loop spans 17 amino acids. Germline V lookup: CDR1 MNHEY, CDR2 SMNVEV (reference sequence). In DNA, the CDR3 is TGTGCCAGCAACCTGAGGGAAGGGGGACATAGCAATCAGCCCCAGCATTTT. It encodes CASNLREGGHSNQPQHF.

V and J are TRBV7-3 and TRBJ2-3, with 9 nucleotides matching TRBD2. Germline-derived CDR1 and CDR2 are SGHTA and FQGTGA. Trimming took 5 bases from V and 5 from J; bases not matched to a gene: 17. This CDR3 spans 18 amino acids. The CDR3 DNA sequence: TGTGCCAGCAGCCTAGAAGCGAGACAGGGACTAGCTGGAGATACGCAGTATTTT. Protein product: CASSLEARQGLAGDTQYF.